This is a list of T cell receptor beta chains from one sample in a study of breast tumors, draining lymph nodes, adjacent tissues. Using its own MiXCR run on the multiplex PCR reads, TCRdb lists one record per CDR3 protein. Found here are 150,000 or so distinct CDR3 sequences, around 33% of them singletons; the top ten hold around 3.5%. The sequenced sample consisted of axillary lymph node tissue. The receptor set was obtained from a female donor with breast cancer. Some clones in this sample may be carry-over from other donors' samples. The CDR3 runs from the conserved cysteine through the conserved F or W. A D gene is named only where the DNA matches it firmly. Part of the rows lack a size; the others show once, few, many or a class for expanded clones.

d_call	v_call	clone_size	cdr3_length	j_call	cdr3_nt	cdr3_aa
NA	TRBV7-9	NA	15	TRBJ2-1	TGTGCCAGCACTGTCAGCCGGGAGCCGGGCAATGAGCAGTTCTTC	CASTVSREPGNEQFF
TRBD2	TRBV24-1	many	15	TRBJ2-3	TGTGCCACCAGTCAAGCGGGAGGGCCGACAGATACGCAGTATTTT	CATSQAGGPTDTQYF
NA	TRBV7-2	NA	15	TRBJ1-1	TGTGCCAGCAGCTTAACACCCGCAGCGAACACTGAAGCTTTCTTT	CASSLTPAANTEAFF
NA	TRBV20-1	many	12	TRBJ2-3	TGCAGTGTGGGCGCGTTCACAGATACGCAGTATTTT	CSVGAFTDTQYF
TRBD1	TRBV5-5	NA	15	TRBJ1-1	TGTGCCAGCACCCTCGGGACAGGTGGCGACACTGAAGCTTTCTTT	CASTLGTGGDTEAFF
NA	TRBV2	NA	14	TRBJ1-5	TGTACCAGCACGGAGCGGCGTAGCAGTCAGCCCCAGCATTTT	CTSTERRSSQPQHF
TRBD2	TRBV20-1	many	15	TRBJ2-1	TGCAGTGCTAGAGTTAACGGGGGGACCGTCAATGAGCAGTTCTTC	CSARVNGGTVNEQFF
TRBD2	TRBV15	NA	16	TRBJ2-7	TGTGCCACCAGCTCAGGGACTAGCGGAGCCCGCCGCGAGCAGTACTTC	CATSSGTSGARREQYF
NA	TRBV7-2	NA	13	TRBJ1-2	TGTGCCACCAGCCCAGGGCAAGGTCGTGGCTACACCTTC	CATSPGQGRGYTF
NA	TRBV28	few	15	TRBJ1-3	TGTGCCAGCAGTACGTGGAGGGCGGGGGGAAACACCATATATTTT	CASSTWRAGGNTIYF
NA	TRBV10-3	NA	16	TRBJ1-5	TGTGCCATCAGTTCCAACTCAGGGGAACCGGGCCAGCCCCAGCATTTT	CAISSNSGEPGQPQHF
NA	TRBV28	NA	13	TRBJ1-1	TGTGCCAGCAGTTTAATGGGGGACACTGAAGCTTTCTTT	CASSLMGDTEAFF
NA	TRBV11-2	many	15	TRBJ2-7	TGTGCCAGCAGCTTAGGTAGCGCAGGAACCTACGAGCAGTACTTC	CASSLGSAGTYEQYF
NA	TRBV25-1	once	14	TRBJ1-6	TGTGCCAGCCCCCCGCAGGGGAGTAATTCACCCCTCCACTTT	CASPPQGSNSPLHF
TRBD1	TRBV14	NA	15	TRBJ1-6	TGTGCCAGCAGCCGCGGACAGGGTAGGAATTCACCCCTCCACTTT	CASSRGQGRNSPLHF